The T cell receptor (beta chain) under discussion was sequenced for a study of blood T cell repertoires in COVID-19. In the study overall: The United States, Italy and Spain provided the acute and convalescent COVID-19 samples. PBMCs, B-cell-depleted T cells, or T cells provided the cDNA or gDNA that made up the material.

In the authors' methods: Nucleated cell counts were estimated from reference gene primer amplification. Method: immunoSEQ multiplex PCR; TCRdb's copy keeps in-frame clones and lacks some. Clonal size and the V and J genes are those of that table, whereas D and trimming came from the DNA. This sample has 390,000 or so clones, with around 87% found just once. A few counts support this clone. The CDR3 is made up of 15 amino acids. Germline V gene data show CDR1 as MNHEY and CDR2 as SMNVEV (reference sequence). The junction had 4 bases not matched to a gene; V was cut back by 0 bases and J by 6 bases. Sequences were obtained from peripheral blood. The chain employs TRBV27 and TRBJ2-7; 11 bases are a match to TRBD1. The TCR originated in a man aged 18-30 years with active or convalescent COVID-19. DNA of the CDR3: TGTGCCAGCAGTTTATCCCGGACAGGGGGCTTCGAGCAGTACTTC. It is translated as CASSLSRTGGFEQYF.